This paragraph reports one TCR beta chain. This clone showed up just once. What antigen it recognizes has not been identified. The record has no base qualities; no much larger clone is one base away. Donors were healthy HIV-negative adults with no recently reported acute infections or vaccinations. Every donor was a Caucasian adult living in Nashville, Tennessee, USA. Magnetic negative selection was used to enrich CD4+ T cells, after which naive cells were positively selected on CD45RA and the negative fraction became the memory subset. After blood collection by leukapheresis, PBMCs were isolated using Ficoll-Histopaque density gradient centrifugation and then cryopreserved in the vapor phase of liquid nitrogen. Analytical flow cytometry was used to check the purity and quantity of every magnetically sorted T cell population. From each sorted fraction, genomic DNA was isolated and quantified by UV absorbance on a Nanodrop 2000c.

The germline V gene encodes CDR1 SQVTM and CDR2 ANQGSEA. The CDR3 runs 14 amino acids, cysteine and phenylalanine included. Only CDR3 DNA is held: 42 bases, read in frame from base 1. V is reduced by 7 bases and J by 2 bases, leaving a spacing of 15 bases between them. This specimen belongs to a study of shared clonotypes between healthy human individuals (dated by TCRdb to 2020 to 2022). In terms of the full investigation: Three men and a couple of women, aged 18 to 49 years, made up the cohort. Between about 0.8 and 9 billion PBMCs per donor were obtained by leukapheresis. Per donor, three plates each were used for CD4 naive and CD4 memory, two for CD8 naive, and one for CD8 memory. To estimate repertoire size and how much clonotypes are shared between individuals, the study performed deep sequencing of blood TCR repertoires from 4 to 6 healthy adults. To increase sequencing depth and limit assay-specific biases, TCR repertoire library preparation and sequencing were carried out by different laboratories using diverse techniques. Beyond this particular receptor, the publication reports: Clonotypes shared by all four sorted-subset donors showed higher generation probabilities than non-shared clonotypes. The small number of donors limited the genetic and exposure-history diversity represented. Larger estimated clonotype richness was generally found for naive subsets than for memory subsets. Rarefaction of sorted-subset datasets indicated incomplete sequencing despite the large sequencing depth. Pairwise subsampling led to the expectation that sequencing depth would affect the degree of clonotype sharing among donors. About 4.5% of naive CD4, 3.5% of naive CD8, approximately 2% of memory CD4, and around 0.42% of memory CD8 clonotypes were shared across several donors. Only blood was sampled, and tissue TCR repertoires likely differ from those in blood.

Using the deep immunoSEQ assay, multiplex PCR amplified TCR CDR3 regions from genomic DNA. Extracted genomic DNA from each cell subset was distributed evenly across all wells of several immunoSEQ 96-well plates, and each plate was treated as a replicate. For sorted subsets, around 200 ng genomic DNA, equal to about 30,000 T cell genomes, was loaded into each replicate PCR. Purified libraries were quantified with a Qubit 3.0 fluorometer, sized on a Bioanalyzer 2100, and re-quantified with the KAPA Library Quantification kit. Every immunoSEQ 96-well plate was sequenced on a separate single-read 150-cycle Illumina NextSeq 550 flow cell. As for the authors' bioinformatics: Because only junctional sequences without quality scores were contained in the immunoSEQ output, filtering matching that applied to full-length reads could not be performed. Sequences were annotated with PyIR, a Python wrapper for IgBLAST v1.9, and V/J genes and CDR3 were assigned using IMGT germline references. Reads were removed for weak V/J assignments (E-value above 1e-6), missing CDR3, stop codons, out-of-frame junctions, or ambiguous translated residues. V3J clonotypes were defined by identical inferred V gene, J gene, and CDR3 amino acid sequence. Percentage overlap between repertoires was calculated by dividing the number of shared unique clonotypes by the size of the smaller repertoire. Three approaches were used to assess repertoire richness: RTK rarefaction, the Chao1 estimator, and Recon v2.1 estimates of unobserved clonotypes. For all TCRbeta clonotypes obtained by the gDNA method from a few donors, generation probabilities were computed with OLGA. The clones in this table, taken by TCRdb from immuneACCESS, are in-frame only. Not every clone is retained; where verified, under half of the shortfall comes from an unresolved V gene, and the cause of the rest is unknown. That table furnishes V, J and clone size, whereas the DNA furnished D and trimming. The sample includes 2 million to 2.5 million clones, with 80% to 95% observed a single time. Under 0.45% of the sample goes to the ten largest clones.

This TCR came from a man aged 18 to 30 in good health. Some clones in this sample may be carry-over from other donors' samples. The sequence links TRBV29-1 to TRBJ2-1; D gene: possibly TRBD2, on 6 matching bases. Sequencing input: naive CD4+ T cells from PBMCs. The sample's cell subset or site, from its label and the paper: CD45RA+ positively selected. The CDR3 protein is CSAGRGGPYNEQFF. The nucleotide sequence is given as TGCAGCGCCGGGCGGGGTGGGCCCTACAATGAGCAGTTCTTC.